The clone carrying this T cell receptor (beta chain) showed up just once. No antigen is known for it. These data are taken from a study of T cell responses to AZD1222 COVID-19 vaccine. Study findings and constraints: Spike-specific TCR depth and breadth grew after two AZD1222 doses.

Measured with immunoSEQ multiplex PCR; TCRdb has only the in-frame clones, and not every one. The data hold roughly 150,000 clones, with over 85% observed a single time. This specimen was peripheral blood, taken on day 0 of AZD1222 vaccination. The source is an adult in good health.

The CDR3 DNA sequence: TGTGCCAGCAGCTTAACCCGGGACAGAATCCCTCAGCCCCAGCATTTT. It encodes CASSLTRDRIPQPQHF. The V call is TRBV7-9, the J call TRBJ1-5; 7 bases line up with TRBD1. The CDR3 is 16 residues long. After removal of 2 bases from V and 6 bases from J, the junction contained 10 bases not matched to a gene. The germline gives CDR1 SEHNR, CDR2 FQNEAQ (reference sequence). Together with reference TRBV7-9 and TRBJ1-5, the CDR3 gives the full variable domain: DTGVSQNPRHKITKRGQNVTFRCDPISEHNRLYWYRQTLGQGPEFLTYFQNEAQLEKSRLLSDRFSAERPKGSFSTLEIQRTEQGDSAMYLCASSLTRDRIPQPQHFGDGTRLSIL.